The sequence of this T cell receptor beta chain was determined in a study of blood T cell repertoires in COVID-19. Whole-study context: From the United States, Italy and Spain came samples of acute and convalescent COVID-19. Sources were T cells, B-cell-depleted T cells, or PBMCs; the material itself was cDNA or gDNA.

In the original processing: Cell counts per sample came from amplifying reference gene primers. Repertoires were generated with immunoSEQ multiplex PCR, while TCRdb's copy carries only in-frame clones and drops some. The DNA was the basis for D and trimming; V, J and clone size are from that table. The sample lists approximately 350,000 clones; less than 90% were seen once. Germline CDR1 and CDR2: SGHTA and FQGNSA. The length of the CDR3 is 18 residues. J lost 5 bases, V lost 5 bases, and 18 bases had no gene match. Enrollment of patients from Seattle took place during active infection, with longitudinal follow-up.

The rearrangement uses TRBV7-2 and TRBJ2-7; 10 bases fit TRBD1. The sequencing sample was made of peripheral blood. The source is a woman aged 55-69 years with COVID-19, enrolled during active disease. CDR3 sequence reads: CASSLGRGTGASGDEQYF. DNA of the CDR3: TGTGCCAGCAGCCTCGGGCGGGGGACAGGGGCGTCCGGGGACGAGCAGTACTTC.